These 30 T cell receptor beta chains share one sample of origin, sequenced in a study of patients and donors after allogeneic stem cell transplantation (dated by TCRdb to about 2020). The method was RT-PCR. Data came from a NextSeq 550. TCRdb's own reprocessing of the public reads used fastp at Q25 and MiXCR and kept productive beta chains. Every CDR3 protein is listed once, alongside the most common genes and DNA of its rows. The sample data list fewer than 180,000 distinct CDR3 sequences, and roughly two fifths of these were observed just once. The ten top clones hold roughly 50% of the sample. Sequencing was carried out using blood, either unsorted or a sorted T cell fraction (not recorded which). Receptors were obtained from a human donor who was either an allogeneic HSCT recipient or a stem cell or donor lymphocyte infusion donor (not recorded which). It is not recorded whose cells these are; they may come from a transplant donor.

The V and J genes are TRBV3-1 and TRBJ1-1; no clear D gene. CDR1 and CDR2 from the germline V gene are LGHDT and YNNKEL (reference sequence). Trimming removed 1 base from V and 11 bases from J, with 14 bases in between. The length of the CDR3 is 13 residues. The CDR3 here is CASSQVGRVRAFF. In nucleotides, the CDR3 is TGTGCCAGCAGCCAAGTCGGCCGAGTCCGGGCTTTCTTT.

There are a few counts of this clonotype. The chain joins TRBV15 to TRBJ2-5, with 8 nucleotides matching TRBD1. Losses at the gene ends were 5 bases for V and 4 bases for J; bases not matched to a gene: 9. From germline, CDR1 is LNHNV and CDR2 YYDKDF (reference sequence). The CDR3 loop spans 15 amino acids. The DNA of the CDR3 is TGTGCCACCAGCTCACCGGACAGGGTAGGAGAGACCCAGTACTTC. This sequence encodes CATSSPDRVGETQYF.

The chain uses TRBV12-3 or TRBV12-4 and TRBJ1-1; D gene uncertain. Trimming shortened V by 3 bases and J by 0 bases, and 11 bases separated the two germline ends. The CDR3 consists of 15 residues. The CDR3 sequence is CASSFSRSLNTEAFF. The CDR3 nucleotides are TGTGCCAGCAGTTTTTCCCGCTCCCTGAACACTGAAGCTTTCTTT.

A single count supports this clonotype. The chain carries TRBV4-3 and TRBJ2-3; 7 bases agree with TRBD2. Germline V gene lookup returns CDR1 LGHNA and CDR2 YSLEER. The V and J ends lost 1 base and 2 bases, in that order; junction bases with no gene match: 3. CDR3 length: 15 amino acids. CDR3 DNA: TGCGCCAGCAGCCAAGTAGCGGGCCACACAGATACGCAGTATTTT. This encodes CASSQVAGHTDTQYF.

This chain uses TRBV12-3 or TRBV12-4 with TRBJ2-7; 7 positions agree with TRBD2. There are 15 residues in the CDR3. Unmatched junction bases numbered 4, after V lost 1 base and J lost 1 base. The CDR3 spells CASSLGRGGSYEQYV. CDR3 in DNA: TGTGCCAGCAGTTTAGGGCGGGGAGGGTCCTACGAGCAGTACGTC.

In its sample, this clonotype was seen a few times. The chain combines TRBV4-2 with TRBJ2-1; D is ambiguous. The CDR3 extends over 13 amino acids. V was cut by 3 bases and J by 4 bases, with 7 bases left in between. Germline V gene data show CDR1 as LGHNA and CDR2 as YNFKEQ. CDR3 amino acids: CASSQEAYNEQFF. In nucleotides, the CDR3 is TGTGCCAGCAGCCAGGAAGCTTACAATGAGCAGTTCTTC.

This clonotype has a single count. This sequence joins TRBV28 and TRBJ2-1; the D gene could be TRBD1 or TRBD2 (5 bases each). The CDR3 loop spans 16 amino acids. Germline assignment: CDR1 MDHEN and CDR2 SYDVKM. Deletions cut 6 bases from V and 4 bases from J, with 19 bases between. The CDR3 nucleotides are TGTGCCAGCAGCCTCCCCGGGACCTCCTCTTACAATGAGCAGTTCTTC. The encoded protein is CASSLPGTSSYNEQFF.

The genes are TRBV12-3 or TRBV12-4 and TRBJ1-5; 7 bases align to TRBD1. The V segment lost 10 bases and the J segment 6 bases; nucleotides outside the gene matches: 9. The CDR3 has 13 amino acids. CDR3 coding DNA: TGTGCCACCGGACAGGAGGTTGGTCAGCCCCAGCATTTT. Translated, it gives CATGQEVGQPQHF.

The chain uses TRBV6-1 and TRBJ1-2, with 7 positions matching TRBD1. V lost 1 base, J lost 3 bases, and 2 bases stayed unmatched. The length of the CDR3 is 14 residues. Germline loops: CDR1 MNHNS, CDR2 SASEGT. CDR3 region: CASSEDRGYYGYTF. Here the CDR3 DNA reads TGTGCCAGCAGTGAAGACAGGGGCTACTATGGCTACACCTTC.

The chain links TRBV6-1 to TRBJ2-3; weak D call: TRBD2 (6 bases). Germline assignment: CDR1 MNHNS and CDR2 SASEGT. Trimming removed 6 bases from V and 1 base from J, with 17 bases in between. This CDR3 has 16 amino acids. This CDR3 reads CASSPVGLARTDTQYF. DNA of the CDR3: TGTGCCAGCAGCCCGGTGGGTCTAGCGCGCACAGATACGCAGTATTTT.

This clonotype was observed many times. The CDR3 protein is CSASLAGDSNQPQHF. The CDR3 DNA is TGCAGTGCTTCCTTGGCAGGGGATAGCAATCAGCCCCAGCATTTT. The V and J genes are TRBV20-1 and TRBJ1-5, with D possibly matching TRBD1 (6 bases). Germline CDR1 is DFQATT and CDR2 is SNEGSKA (reference sequence). V was trimmed by 5 bases and J by 0 bases, leaving 14 bases between them. This CDR3 has 15 amino acids.

This clonotype was observed a handful of times. This CDR3 reads CASSYIAATLRDEQFF. The CDR3 DNA follows: TGTGCCAGCAGCTACATCGCGGCTACCCTAAGGGATGAGCAGTTCTTC. This chain connects TRBV12-1 to TRBJ2-1. TRBV12-1 represents a pseudogene. The CDR3 spans 16 residues.

This clonotype was seen a few times. V usage is TRBV27 and J usage is TRBJ1-1; 7 bases line up with TRBD1. The CDR3 runs 13 residues. V lost 5 bases to trimming and J lost 8 bases; unmatched junction nucleotides: 8. Germline CDR1 is MNHEY and CDR2 is SMNVEV (reference sequence). In nucleotides, the CDR3 is TGTGCCAGCAGTCCCCAGGGGGGGCAAGAAGCTTTCTTT. Translating gives CASSPQGGQEAFF.

This chain connects TRBV15 to TRBJ2-3; 9 nucleotides agree with TRBD2. The CDR3 has 15 amino acids. Unmatched junction bases numbered 7, after V lost 8 bases and J lost 1 base. In germline, CDR1 is LNHNV, CDR2 YYDKDF (reference sequence). The CDR3: CATLSGGLRTDTQYF. CDR3 nucleotides: TGTGCCACCCTGAGCGGGGGGCTTCGCACAGATACGCAGTATTTT.

This clonotype has only a few counts. V usage is TRBV19 and J usage is TRBJ1-4, with no clear D. In germline, CDR1 is LNHDA, CDR2 SQIVND (reference sequence). CDR3 length equals 14 residues. Trimming took 3 bases from V and 1 from J, leaving 6 bases between them. CDR3 region: CASSMWRTNEKLFF. CDR3 coding DNA: TGTGCCAGTAGTATGTGGAGAACTAATGAAAAACTGTTTTTT.

The V gene is TRBV9, the J gene TRBJ2-3, with a tentative D call TRBD2 (7 bases). Trimming took 3 bases from V and 0 from J, leaving 11 bases between them. The CDR3 has 15 amino acids. Germline lookup yields CDR1 SGDLS and CDR2 YYNGEE. CDR3 amino acids: CASSARGPSTDTQYF. The CDR3 nucleotides read TGTGCCAGCAGCGCGCGGGGGCCTAGCACAGATACGCAGTATTTT.

J is TRBJ2-5 and V is TRBV12-3 or TRBV12-4; D assignment may be TRBD1 or TRBD2 (5 bases each). Between the trimmed V and J ends, which lost 5 bases and 9 bases, there was a span of 13 bases. CDR3 length: 12 residues. Here the CDR3 reads CASSLRVEAQYF. The CDR3 coding sequence is TGTGCCAGCAGTCTCAGGGTGGAGGCCCAGTACTTC.

V is TRBV6-6 and J is TRBJ2-3, with unresolved D. The germline CDR1 and CDR2 sequences are MNHNY and SVGAGI (reference sequence). The ends were cut back, 2 bases at V and 4 bases at J, with 10 bases in the middle. The CDR3 sequence is 14 residues long. The CDR3 reads CASSYNGSPDTQYF. CDR3 sequence (DNA): TGTGCCAGCAGTTACAATGGGTCCCCAGATACGCAGTATTTT.

The chain joins TRBV6-1 to TRBJ1-2; 7 bases agree with TRBD1. The J segment lost 6 bases and the V segment lost 6 bases, leaving 7 bases of the junction unmatched. Germline lookup yields CDR1 MNHNS and CDR2 SASEGT. The CDR3 sequence is 13 residues long. Written as DNA, the CDR3 is TGTGCCAGCAGACCCCAGGGGGAAGATGGCTACACCTTC. It codes for CASRPQGEDGYTF.

This chain links TRBV5-1 with TRBJ1-1; D uncertain. This CDR3 has 15 amino acids. Germline CDR1 SGHRS, CDR2 YFSETQ. Trimming pared 4 bases from V and 5 bases from J, leaving 18 bases between. CDR3 in amino acids: CASSPYGGLRTEAFF. The CDR3 coding sequence is TGCGCCAGCAGCCCCTATGGCGGCCTGAGAACTGAAGCTTTCTTT.

The chain couples TRBV28 to TRBJ1-1; D not certain. Trimming stripped 7 bases from V and 11 bases from J, with 20 bases between. Germline CDR1 is MDHEN and CDR2 is SYDVKM. The CDR3 spans 13 residues. DNA of the CDR3: TGTGCCAGCAACCTGGGAGGGAGATCGGGTGCTTTCTTT. This codes for CASNLGGRSGAFF.

This rearrangement joins TRBV6-1 to TRBJ1-2; D perhaps matches TRBD1 (5 bases). Germline CDR1 and CDR2: MNHNS and SASEGT. The CDR3 sequence is 16 residues long. Deletions cut 0 bases from V and 5 bases from J, with 16 bases between. The CDR3 DNA sequence: TGTGCCAGCAGTGAAGCAGGGTGGGCCAGGGAATATGGCTACACCTTC. Amino acid sequence: CASSEAGWAREYGYTF.

The J gene is TRBJ2-1, the V gene TRBV4-3, with 9 bases matching TRBD2. After removal of 3 bases from V and 3 bases from J, the junction contained 3 bases not matched to a gene. Per germline, CDR1 LGHNA and CDR2 YSLEER. This CDR3 comprises 15 residues. The CDR3 nucleotides read TGCGCCAGCAGCCACTGGACTAGCGTCTACAATGAGCAGTTCTTC. Amino acids: CASSHWTSVYNEQFF.

V gene TRBV12-3 or TRBV12-4 combines with J gene TRBJ2-4, with D hard to call. Trimming left V 3 bases short and J 0 bases short, with 12 bases between. This CDR3 has 16 amino acids. The CDR3 protein is CASSLDGNLAKNIQYF. CDR3 nucleotide sequence: TGTGCCAGCAGTTTGGACGGAAACTTAGCCAAAAACATTCAGTACTTC.

On this clonotype itself: The junction and the germline gene differ at one end; a read error may be behind it. This chain joins TRBV7-7 and TRBJ2-5; TRBD2 matches at 13 bases. Germline-derived CDR1 and CDR2 are SSHAT and FNYEAQ (reference sequence). The CDR3 is 18 residues long. The CDR3 loop reads CASSPHPLLAGGPETQYF. The CDR3 bases are TGTGCTAGCAGCCCCCACCCCCTACTAGCGGGGGGGCCGGAGACCCAGTACTTC.

About this clonotype: It may be a read error: a sequence one base away is much more abundant. J is TRBJ1-1 and V is TRBV14; D ambiguous. Germline-derived CDR1 and CDR2 are SGHDN and FVKESK. This CDR3 has 12 residues. This CDR3 reads CASSPTGTEALF. Written as DNA, the CDR3 is TGTGCCAGCAGCCCCACCGGCACTGAAGCTTTATTT.

This clonotype has a handful of counts. The chain combines TRBV28 with TRBJ2-5; TRBD2 aligns across 8 bases. From germline, CDR1 is MDHEN and CDR2 SYDVKM. The trim removed 5 bases at V and 9 bases at J, leaving 8 bases unmatched. The CDR3 totals 13 residues. CDR3 coding DNA: TGTGCCAGCAGTGACCGGGGGGGCAGGGCCCAGTACTTC. It encodes CASSDRGGRAQYF.

The chain couples TRBV6-5 to TRBJ1-1, with D possibly matching TRBD1 (6 bases). Germline CDR1 and CDR2: MNHEY and SVGAGI. The V end lost 11 bases, the J end lost 4 bases, and 11 bases lay between the germline ends. The CDR3 runs to 11 residues. CDR3 in DNA: TGTGCCTGTCGGACAGCCACTGAAGCTTTCTTT. It yields the protein CACRTATEAFF.

A few counts support this clonotype. The chain carries TRBV2 and TRBJ2-1; D not resolved. Trimming left V 6 bases short and J 4 bases short, with 22 bases between. From germline, CDR1 is SNHLY and CDR2 FYNNEI. The CDR3 has 17 amino acids. CDR3 loop: CASSEPRKGLGYNEQFF. CDR3 bases: TGTGCCAGCAGCGAACCAAGAAAGGGTCTTGGGTACAATGAGCAGTTCTTC.

The V call is TRBV6-6, the J call TRBJ2-4, with D maybe TRBD1 (6 bases). Trimming took 7 bases from V and 0 from J, leaving 13 bases between them. The CDR3 is made up of 15 amino acids. Germline lookup yields CDR1 MNHNY and CDR2 SVGAGI (reference sequence). The CDR3 DNA follows: TGTGCCAGCACCCAGGGGACCTTAGCCAAAAACATTCAGTACTTC. It specifies CASTQGTLAKNIQYF.